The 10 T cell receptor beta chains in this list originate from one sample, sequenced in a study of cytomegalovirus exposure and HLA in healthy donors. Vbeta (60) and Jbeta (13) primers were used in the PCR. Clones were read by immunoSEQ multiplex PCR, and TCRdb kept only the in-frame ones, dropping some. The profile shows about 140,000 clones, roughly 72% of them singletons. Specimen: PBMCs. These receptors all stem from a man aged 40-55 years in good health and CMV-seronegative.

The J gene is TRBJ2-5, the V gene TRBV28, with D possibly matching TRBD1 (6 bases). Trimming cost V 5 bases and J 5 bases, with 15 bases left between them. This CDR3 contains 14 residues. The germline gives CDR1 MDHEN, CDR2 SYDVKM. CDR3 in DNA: TGTGCCAGCAGTCCGCTAACCGGACAGGAGACCCAGTACTTC. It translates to CASSPLTGQETQYF.

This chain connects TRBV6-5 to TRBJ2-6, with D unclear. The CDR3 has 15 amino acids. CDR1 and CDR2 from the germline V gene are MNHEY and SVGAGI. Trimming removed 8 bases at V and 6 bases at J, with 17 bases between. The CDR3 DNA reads TGTGCCAGCGCTAAGGCCCCTAGTTCGGCCAACGTCCTGACTTTC. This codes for CASAKAPSSANVLTF.

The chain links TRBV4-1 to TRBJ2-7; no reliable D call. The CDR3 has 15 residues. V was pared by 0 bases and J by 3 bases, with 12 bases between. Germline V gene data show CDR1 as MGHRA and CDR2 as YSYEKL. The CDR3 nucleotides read TGCGCCAGCAGCCAAGATCCGACTGAGGTCTACGAGCAGTACTTC. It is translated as CASSQDPTEVYEQYF.

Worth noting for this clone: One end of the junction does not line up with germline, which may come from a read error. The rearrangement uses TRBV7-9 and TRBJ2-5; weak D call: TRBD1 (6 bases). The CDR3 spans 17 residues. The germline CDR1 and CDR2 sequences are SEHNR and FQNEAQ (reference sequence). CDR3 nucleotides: TGTGCCAGCAGTTTAGTGGGTCGCAGGGGACCCCAAGAGACCCAGTACTTC. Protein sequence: CASSLVGRRGPQETQYF.

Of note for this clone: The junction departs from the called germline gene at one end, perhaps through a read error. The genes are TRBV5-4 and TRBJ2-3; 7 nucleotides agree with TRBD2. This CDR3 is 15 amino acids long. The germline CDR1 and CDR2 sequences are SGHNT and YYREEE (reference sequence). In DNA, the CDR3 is TGTGCCAGCAGCGATCGACTAGCCGGCACAGATATGCAGTATTTT. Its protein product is CASSDRLAGTDMQYF.

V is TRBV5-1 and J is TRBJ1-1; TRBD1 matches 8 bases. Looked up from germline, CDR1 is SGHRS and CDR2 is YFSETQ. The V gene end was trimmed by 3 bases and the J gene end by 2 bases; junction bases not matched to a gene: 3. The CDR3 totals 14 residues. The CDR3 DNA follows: TGCGCCAGCAGCTATGACAGGGGCAACACTGAAGCTTTCTTT. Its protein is CASSYDRGNTEAFF.

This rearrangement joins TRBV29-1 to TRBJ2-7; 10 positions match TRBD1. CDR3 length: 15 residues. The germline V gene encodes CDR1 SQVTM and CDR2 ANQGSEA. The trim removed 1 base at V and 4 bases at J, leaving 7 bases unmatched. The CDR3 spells CSVEGDRGYTYEQYF. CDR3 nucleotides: TGCAGCGTTGAAGGGGACAGGGGATATACTTACGAGCAGTACTTC.

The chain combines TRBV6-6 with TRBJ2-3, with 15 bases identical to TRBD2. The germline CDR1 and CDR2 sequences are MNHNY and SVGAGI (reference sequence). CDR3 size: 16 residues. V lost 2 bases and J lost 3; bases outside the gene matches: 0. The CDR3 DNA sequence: TGTGCCAGCAGTTACGGGACTAGCGGGAGGACAGATACGCAGTATTTT. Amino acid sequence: CASSYGTSGRTDTQYF.

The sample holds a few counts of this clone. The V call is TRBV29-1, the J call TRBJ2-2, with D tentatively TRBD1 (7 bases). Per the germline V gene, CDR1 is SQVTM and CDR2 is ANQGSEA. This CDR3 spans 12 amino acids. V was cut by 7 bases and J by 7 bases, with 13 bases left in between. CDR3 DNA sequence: TGCAGCGGGAGGGGGCTCCTCGGGGAGCTGTTTTTT. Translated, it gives CSGRGLLGELFF.

CDR3 region: CAWSKGLAEDEQFF. CDR3 in DNA: TGTGCCTGGAGTAAAGGACTAGCGGAGGATGAGCAGTTCTTC. The rearrangement links TRBV30 to TRBJ2-1, with 10 bases matching TRBD2. From germline, CDR1 is GTSNPN and CDR2 SVGIG (reference sequence). This CDR3 is built from 14 residues. V lost 2 bases to trimming and J lost 8 bases; unmatched junction nucleotides: 6.